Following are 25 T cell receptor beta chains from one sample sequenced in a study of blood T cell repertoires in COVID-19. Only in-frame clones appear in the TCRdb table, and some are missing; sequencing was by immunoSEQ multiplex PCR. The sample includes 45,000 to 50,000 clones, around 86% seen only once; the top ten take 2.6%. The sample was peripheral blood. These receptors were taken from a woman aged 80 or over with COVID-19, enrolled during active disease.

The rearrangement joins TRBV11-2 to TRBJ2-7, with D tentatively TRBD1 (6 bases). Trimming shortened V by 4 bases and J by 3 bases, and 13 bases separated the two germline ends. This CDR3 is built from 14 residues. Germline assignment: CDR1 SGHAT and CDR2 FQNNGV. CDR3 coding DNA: TGTGCCAGCAGCTCCTCAAAGGGACACTACGAGCAGTACTTC. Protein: CASSSSKGHYEQYF. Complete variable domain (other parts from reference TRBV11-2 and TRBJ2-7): EAGVAQSPRYKIIEKRQSVAFWCNPISGHATLYWYQQILGQGPKLLIQFQNNGVVDDSQLPKDRFSAERLKGVDSTLKIQPAKLEDSAVYLCASSSSKGHYEQYFGPGTRLTVT.

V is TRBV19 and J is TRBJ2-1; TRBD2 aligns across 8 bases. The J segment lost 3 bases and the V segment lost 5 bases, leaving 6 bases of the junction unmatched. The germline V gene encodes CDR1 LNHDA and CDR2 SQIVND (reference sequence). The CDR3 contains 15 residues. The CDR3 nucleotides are TGTGCCAGTAGTCTTCCGGGGGGGCGCTACAATGAGCAGTTCTTC. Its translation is CASSLPGGRYNEQFF.

The CDR3 DNA reads TGTGCCAGCAGCTTAAGCGGAACGTCCTACAATGAGCAGTTCTTC. It yields the protein CASSLSGTSYNEQFF. The chain combines TRBV7-9 with TRBJ2-1; a weak D match, TRBD2 (5 bases). The germline V and J ends were trimmed by 2 bases and 1 base, with 9 bases remaining between them. The CDR3 consists of 15 residues. Germline V gene sequence: CDR1 SEHNR, CDR2 FQNEAQ (reference sequence).

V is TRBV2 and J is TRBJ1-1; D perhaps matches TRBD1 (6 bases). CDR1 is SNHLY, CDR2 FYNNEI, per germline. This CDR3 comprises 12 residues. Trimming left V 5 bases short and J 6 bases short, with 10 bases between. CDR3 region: CASSRRGPEAFF. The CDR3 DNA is TGTGCCAGCAGTCGCAGGGGCCCTGAAGCTTTCTTT.

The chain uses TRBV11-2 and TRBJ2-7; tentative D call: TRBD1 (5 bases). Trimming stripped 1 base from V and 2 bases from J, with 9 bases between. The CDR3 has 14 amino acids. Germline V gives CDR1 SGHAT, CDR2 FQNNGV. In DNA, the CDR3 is TGTGCCAGCAGCTTAGTAAACAGGCCCTACGAGCAGTACTTC. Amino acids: CASSLVNRPYEQYF.

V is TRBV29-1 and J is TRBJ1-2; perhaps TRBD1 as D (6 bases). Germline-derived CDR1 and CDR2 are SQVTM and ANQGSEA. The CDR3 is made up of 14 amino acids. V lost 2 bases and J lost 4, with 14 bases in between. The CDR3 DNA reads TGCAGCGTTGAAACGACAGGAGGCGGCTATGGCTACACCTTC. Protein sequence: CSVETTGGGYGYTF. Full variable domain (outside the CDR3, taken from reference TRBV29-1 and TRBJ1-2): SAVISQKPSRDICQRGTSLTIQCQVDSQVTMMFWYRQQPGQSLTLIATANQGSEATYESGFVIDKFPISRPNLTFSTLTVSNMSPEDSSIYLCSVETTGGGYGYTFGSGTRLTVV.

The CDR3 DNA reads TGCGCCAGCAGCTTGGGTGGGCAGACTAATGAAAAACTGTTTTTT. It specifies CASSLGGQTNEKLFF. This rearrangement joins TRBV5-1 to TRBJ1-4; D is ambiguous. Trimming shortened V by 0 bases and J by 2 bases, and 8 bases separated the two germline ends. This CDR3 comprises 15 residues. CDR1 is SGHRS and CDR2 is YFSETQ in the germline V gene.

The CDR3 DNA reads as TGTGCCAGCAGCTTTAGTAATTCACCCCTCCACTTT. This codes for CASSFSNSPLHF. The chain recombines TRBV7-9 with TRBJ1-6; D remains unclear. V lost 3 bases and J 6 bases, leaving 3 bases between the germline ends. The germline V gene has CDR1 SEHNR and CDR2 FQNEAQ (reference sequence). The CDR3 extends over 12 amino acids.

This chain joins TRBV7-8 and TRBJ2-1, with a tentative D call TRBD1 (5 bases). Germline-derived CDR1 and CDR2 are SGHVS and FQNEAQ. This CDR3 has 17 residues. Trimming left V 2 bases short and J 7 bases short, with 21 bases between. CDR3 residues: CASSLSRQPLIKNEQFF. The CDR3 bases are TGTGCCAGCAGCTTATCGCGACAGCCTCTTATTAAAAATGAGCAGTTCTTC.

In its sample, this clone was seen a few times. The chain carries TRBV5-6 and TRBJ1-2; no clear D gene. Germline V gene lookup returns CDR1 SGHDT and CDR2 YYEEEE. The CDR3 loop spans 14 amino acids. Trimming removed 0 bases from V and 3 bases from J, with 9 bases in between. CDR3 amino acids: CASSLVGTDYGYTF. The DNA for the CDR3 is TGTGCCAGCAGCTTGGTGGGCACGGACTATGGCTACACCTTC.

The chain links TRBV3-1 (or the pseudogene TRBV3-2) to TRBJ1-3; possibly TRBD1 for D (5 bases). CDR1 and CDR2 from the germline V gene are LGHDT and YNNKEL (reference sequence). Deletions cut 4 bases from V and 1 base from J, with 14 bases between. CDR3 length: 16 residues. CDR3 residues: CASSRLLGGSGNTIYF. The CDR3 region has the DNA TGTGCCAGCAGCCGCTTATTGGGGGGGTCTGGAAACACCATATATTTT.

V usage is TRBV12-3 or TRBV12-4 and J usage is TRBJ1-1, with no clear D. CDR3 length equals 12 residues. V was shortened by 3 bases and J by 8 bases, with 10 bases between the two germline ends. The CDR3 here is CASSLRSTEAFF. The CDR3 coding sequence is TGTGCCAGCAGTTTGCGGTCTACAGAAGCTTTCTTT.

Here the CDR3 DNA reads TGTGCCAGCAGCTTGACAGGGACCTACGAGCAGTACTTC. It encodes CASSLTGTYEQYF. The chain carries TRBV5-6 and TRBJ2-7; D is possibly TRBD1 (6 bases). The CDR3 runs to 13 residues. V was pared by 1 base and J by 2 bases, with 7 bases between. Per germline, CDR1 SGHDT and CDR2 YYEEEE.

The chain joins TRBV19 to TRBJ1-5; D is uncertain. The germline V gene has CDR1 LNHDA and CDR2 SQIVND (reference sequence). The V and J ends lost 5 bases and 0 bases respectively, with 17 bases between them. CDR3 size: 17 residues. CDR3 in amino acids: CASSPPLSSYSNQPQHF. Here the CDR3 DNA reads TGTGCCAGTAGTCCCCCCCTTAGCTCATATAGCAATCAGCCCCAGCATTTT.

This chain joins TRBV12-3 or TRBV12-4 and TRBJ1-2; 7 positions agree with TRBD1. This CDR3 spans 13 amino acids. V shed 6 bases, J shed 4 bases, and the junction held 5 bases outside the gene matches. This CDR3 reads CASSWDRVYGYTF. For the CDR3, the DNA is TGTGCCAGCAGCTGGGACAGAGTCTATGGCTACACCTTC.

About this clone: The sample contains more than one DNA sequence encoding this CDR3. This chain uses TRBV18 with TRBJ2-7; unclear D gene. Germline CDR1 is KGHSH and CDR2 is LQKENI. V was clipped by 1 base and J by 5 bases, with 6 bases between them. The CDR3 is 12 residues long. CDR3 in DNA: TGTGCCAGCTCACCACAACGAGACGAGCAGTACTTC. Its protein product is CASSPQRDEQYF.

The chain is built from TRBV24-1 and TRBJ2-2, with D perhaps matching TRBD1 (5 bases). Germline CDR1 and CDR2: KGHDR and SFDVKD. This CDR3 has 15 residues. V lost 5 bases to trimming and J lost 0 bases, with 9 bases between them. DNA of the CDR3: TGTGCCACCAGTGGGACACTGCCGAACACCGGGGAGCTGTTTTTT. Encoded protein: CATSGTLPNTGELFF.

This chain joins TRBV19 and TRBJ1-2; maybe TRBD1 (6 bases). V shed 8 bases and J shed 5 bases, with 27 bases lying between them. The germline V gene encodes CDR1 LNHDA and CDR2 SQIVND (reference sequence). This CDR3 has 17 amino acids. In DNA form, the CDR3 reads TGTGCCAGTCGTCACGGGGGGGCGCGGGGTTGGGATTATGGCTACACCTTC. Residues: CASRHGGARGWDYGYTF.

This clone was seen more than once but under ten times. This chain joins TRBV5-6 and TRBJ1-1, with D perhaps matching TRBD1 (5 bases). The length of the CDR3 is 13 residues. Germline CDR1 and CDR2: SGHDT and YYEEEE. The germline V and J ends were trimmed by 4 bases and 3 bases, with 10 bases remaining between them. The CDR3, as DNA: TGTGCCAGCAGCCTTGACAGAGACACTGAAGCTTTCTTT. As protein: CASSLDRDTEAFF.

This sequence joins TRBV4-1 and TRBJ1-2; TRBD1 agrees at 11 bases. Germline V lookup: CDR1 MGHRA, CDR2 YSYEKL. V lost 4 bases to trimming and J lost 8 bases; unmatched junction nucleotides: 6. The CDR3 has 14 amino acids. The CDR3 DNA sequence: TGCGCCAGCAGCCGGGACAGGGGGACGAGCGGCTACACCTTC. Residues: CASSRDRGTSGYTF.

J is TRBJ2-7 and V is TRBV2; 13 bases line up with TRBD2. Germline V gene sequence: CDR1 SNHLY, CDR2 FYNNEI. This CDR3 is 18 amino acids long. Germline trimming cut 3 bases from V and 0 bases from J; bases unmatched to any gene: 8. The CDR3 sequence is CASSDIELAGGSSYEQYF. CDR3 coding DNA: TGTGCCAGCAGTGACATAGAACTAGCGGGAGGGTCCTCCTACGAGCAGTACTTC. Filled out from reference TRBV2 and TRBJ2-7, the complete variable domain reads EPEVTQTPSHQVTQMGQEVILRCVPISNHLYFYWYRQILGQKVEFLVSFYNNEISEKSEIFDDQFSVERPDGSNFTLKIRSTKLEDSAMYFCASSDIELAGGSSYEQYFGPGTRLTVT.

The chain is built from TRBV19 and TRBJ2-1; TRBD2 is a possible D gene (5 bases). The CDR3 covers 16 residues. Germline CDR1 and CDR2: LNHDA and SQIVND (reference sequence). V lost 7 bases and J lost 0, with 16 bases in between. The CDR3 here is CASTFGEKSSYNEQFF. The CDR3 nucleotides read TGTGCCAGTACGTTCGGGGAGAAGAGCTCCTACAATGAGCAGTTCTTC.

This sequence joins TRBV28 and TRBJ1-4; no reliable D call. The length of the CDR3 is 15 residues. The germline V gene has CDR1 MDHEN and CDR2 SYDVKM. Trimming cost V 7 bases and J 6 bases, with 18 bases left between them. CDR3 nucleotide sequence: TGTGCCAGCATAGGCGGGTCATTGCGAGATGAAAAACTGTTTTTT. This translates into CASIGGSLRDEKLFF.

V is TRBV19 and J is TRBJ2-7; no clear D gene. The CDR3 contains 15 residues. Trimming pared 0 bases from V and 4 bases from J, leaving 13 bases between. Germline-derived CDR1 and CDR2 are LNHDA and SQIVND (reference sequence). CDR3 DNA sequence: TGTGCCAGTAGTATAGAAGACGGAGAAGTATACGAGCAGTACTTC. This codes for CASSIEDGEVYEQYF.

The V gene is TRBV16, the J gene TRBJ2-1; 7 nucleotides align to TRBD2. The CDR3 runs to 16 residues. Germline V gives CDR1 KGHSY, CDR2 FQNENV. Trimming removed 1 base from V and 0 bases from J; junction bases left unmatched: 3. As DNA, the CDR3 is TGTGCCAGCAGCCAATATCCGGGGGGCTCCTACAATGAGCAGTTCTTC. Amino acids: CASSQYPGGSYNEQFF.